This T cell receptor (beta chain) stems from a study of cytomegalovirus exposure and HLA in healthy donors. Findings of the study overall: As a later analysis revealed, most CMV-associated TCR beta chains appeared HLA-restricted.

Germline lookup yields CDR1 LNHDA and CDR2 SQIVND (reference sequence). Unmatched junction bases numbered 9, after V lost 4 bases and J lost 6 bases. CDR3 size: 15 residues. The PCR was carried out with 60 Vbeta primers and 13 Jbeta primers. Repertoires were generated with immunoSEQ multiplex PCR, while TCRdb's copy carries only in-frame clones and drops some. The sample yields over 100,000 clones, roughly two thirds seen once. With respect to this clone: What it binds is unknown.

The J gene is TRBJ2-1, the V gene TRBV19, with TRBD2 matching 7 bases. The sequenced sample was PBMCs. This clonotype was obtained from a woman in her 30s in good health and CMV-seronegative. The CDR3 DNA reads TGTGCCAGTAGTACCAAAGGGCTAGCGGCCAATGAGCAGTTCTTC. It is translated as CASSTKGLAANEQFF.